This is a list of T cell receptor beta chains from one sample in a study of regulatory T cells in long-lasting Graves disease. TCRdb independently ran MiXCR on the multiplex PCR reads; one entry per CDR3 protein. Seen here are roughly 320,000 distinct CDR3 sequences, around 15% observed once, and the top ten hold 25% to 30%. The same data also went into a second study, on T cells in Graves' hyperthyroidism and ophthalmopathy.

The starting material was peripheral blood mononuclear cells (PBMCs), obtained at new diagnosis, from a patient treated with antithyroid drugs. The source is a man aged 35 to 55 with Graves disease. CDR3s leave out the opening cysteine and the closing phenylalanine or tryptophan.

>TRBJ2-5|TRBV2
ASSTRRDIQETQY
>TRBJ2-7|TRBV11-2
ASSSTGSWYEQY
>TRBJ2-2|TRBV7-9
ASSPRTSGGQNTGELF
>TRBJ2-3|TRBV2
ASLLGRDRATDTQY
>TRBJ2-5|TRBV12-3/TRBV12-4
ASSPSGRETQY
>TRBJ2-2|TRBV9
ASSVTGGFETGELF
>TRBJ2-7|TRBV20-1
SSEAGVYEQY
>.|TRBV7-2
ASSLAADRAYEQY
>TRBJ1-6|TRBV20-1
SARDPGTSPLH
>TRBJ2-1|TRBV12-3/TRBV12-4
ASRVGGYYNEQF
>TRBJ1-1|TRBV6-2/TRBV6-3
ASSYRGGGAF
>TRBJ1-5|TRBV28
ASRRTGGAVQPQH
>TRBJ2-5|TRBV7-7
ASSPQTRGETQY
>TRBJ1-1|TRBV4-2
ASSQSGTVNTEAF
>TRBJ1-1|TRBV3-1
ASSLGTGLRMNTEAF
>TRBJ2-3|TRBV7-3
ASSLNPGLATDTQY
>TRBJ2-3|TRBV7-2
ASSAAWGGADTQY
>TRBJ2-3|TRBV30
AQAGSSTDTQY
>TRBJ1-5|TRBV10-3
AISESAGGLSNQPQH
>TRBJ2-1|TRBV7-2
ASSLTSGLSSYNEQF
>TRBJ2-6|TRBV29-1
SAGQGSGANVLT
>TRBJ2-5|TRBV29-1
SVEDGGETQY
>TRBJ2-7|TRBV7-9
ASSRATRGHYEQY
>TRBJ2-3|TRBV2
ASSYASGGGATDTQY
>TRBJ1-4|TRBV6-1
ASRNKINSLTNEKLF
>TRBJ1-2|TRBV12-3/TRBV12-4
ASTSAFYGYT
>TRBJ1-5|TRBV28
ASSWTGYAQPQH
>TRBJ2-7|TRBV28
ASEDTRRAYEQY
>TRBJ1-5|TRBV20-1
SAPRDGNQPQH
>TRBJ1-5|TRBV10-3
AIRRGHNQPQH
>TRBJ2-6|TRBV20-1
SASGGSGANVLT
>TRBJ2-2|TRBV7-8
ASSSTPGGTGELF
>TRBJ2-2|TRBV7-2
ASSLALTAAGELF
>TRBJ1-6|TRBV19
ASSLLGPGSPLH
>TRBJ1-3|TRBV12-3/TRBV12-4
ASRRTEDSGNTIY
>TRBJ1-2|TRBV20-1
SGSDNYGYT
>TRBJ1-5|TRBV24-1
ATSDPGPSNQPQH
>TRBJ2-2|TRBV6-1
ASRLSGELF
>TRBJ2-1|TRBV7-9
ASSLKMGQGRGNEQF
>TRBJ2-2|TRBV20-1
SATDRESTGELF
>TRBJ2-5|TRBV11-2
ASTTGPTGRETQY
>TRBJ2-7|TRBV7-2
ASSLAGSESYEQY
>TRBJ2-1|TRBV6-1
ASRPPEGRGEQF
>TRBJ2-4|TRBV28
ASSHGQGLAKNIQY
>TRBJ2-1|TRBV5-1
ASKAWGQGAYNEQF
>TRBJ2-7|TRBV6-2/TRBV6-3
ASSYGGGEGQY
>TRBJ2-7|TRBV4-3
ASSRQAGGDYEQY
>TRBJ2-5|TRBV24-1
ATSPGDRGWETQY
>TRBJ1-2|TRBV2
ASSEGLASLEYGYT
>TRBJ2-2|TRBV27
ASSLGTSGGATGELF
>TRBJ2-5|TRBV10-3
AISLTGVETQY
>TRBJ2-4|TRBV9
ASSHLGIQY
>TRBJ2-1|TRBV12-5
ASGSLGAYNEQF
>TRBJ2-5|TRBV2
ASSKQGFGMETQY
>TRBJ2-7|TRBV28
ASSLQRGREQY
>TRBJ1-2|TRBV29-1
SVDRGSNGYT